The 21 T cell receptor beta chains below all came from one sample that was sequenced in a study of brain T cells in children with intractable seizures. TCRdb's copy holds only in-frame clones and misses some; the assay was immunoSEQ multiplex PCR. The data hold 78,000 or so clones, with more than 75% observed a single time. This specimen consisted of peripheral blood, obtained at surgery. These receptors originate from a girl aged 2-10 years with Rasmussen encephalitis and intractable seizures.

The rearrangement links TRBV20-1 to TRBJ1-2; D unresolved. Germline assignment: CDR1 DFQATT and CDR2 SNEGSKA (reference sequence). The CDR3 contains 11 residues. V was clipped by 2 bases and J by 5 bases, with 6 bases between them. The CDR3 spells CSARSPYGYTF. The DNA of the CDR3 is TGCAGTGCTAGAAGTCCTTATGGCTACACCTTC.

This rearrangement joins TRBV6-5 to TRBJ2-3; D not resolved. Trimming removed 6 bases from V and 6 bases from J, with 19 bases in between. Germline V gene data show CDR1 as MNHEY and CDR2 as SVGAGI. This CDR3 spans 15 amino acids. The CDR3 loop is CASRAAALGSDTQYF. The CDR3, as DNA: TGTGCCAGCAGAGCCGCAGCCCTGGGGTCTGATACGCAGTATTTT.

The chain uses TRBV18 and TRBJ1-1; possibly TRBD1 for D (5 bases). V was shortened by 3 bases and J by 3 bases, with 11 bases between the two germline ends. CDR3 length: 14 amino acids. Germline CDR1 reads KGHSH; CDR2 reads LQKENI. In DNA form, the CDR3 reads TGTGCCAGCTCACCGGGACTGGACGACACTGAAGCTTTCTTT. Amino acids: CASSPGLDDTEAFF.

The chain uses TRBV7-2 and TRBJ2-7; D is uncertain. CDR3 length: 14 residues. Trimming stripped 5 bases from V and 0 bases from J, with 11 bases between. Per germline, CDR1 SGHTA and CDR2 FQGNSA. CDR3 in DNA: TGTGCCAGCAGCCCCTGGACGGCCTCCTACGAGCAGTACTTC. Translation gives CASSPWTASYEQYF.

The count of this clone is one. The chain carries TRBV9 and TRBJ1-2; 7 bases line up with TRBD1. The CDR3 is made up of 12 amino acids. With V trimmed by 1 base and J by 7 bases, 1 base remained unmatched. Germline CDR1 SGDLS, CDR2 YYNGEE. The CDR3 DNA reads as TGTGCCAGCAGCGTATCAGGGGGTGGCTACACCTTC. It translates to CASSVSGGGYTF.

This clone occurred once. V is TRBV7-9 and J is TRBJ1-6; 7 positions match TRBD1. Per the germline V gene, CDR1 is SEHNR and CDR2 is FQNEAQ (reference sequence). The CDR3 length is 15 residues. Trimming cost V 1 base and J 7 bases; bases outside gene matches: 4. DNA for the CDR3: TGTGCCAGCAGCTTAGTTGGGACAGCGAATTCACCCCTCCACTTT. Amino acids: CASSLVGTANSPLHF.

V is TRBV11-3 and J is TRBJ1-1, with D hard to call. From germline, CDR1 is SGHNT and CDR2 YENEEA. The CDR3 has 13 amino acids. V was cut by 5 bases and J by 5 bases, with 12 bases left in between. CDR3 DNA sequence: TGTGCCAGCAGCGGCGACATGACTACTGAAGCTTTCTTT. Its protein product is CASSGDMTTEAFF.

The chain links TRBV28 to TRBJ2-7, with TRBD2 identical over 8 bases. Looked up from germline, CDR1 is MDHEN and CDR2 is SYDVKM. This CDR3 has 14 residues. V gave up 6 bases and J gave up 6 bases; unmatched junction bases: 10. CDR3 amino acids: CASSLERGPGEQYF. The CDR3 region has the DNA TGTGCCAGCAGCCTGGAGCGGGGGCCGGGCGAGCAGTACTTC.

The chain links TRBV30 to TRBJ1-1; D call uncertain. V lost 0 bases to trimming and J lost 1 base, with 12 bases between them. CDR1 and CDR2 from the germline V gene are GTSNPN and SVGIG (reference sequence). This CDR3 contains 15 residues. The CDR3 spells CAWSVGQPPNTEAFF. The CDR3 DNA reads TGTGCCTGGAGTGTCGGCCAACCCCCGAACACTGAAGCTTTCTTT.

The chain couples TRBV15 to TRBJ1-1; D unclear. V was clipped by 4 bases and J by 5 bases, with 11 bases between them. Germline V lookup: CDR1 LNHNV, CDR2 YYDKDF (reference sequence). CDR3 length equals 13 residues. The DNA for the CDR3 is TGTGCCACCAGCATCGACAAAGGGACTGAAGCTTTCTTT. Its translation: CATSIDKGTEAFF.

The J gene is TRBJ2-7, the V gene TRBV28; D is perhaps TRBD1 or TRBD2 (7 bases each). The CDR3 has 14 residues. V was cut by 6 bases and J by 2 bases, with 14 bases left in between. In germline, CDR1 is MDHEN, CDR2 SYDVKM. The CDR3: CASREAGGAYEQYF. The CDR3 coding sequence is TGTGCCAGCAGGGAGGCAGGGGGGGCCTACGAGCAGTACTTC.

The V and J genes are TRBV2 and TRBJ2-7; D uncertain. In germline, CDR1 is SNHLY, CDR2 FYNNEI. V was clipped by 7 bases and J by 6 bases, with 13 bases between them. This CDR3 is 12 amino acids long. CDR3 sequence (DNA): TGTGCCAGCAAAAGATCCGAGGCCGAGCAGTACTTC. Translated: CASKRSEAEQYF.

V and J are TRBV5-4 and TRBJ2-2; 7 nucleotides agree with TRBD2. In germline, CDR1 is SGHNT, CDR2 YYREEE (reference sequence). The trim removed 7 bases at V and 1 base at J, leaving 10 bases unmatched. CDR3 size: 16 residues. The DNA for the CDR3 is TGTGCCAGCTCCCTGCTACGGGGGGAGAACACCGGGGAGCTGTTTTTT. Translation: CASSLLRGENTGELFF.

CDR3 protein: CASSFGEKLFF. The DNA for the CDR3 is TGTGCCAGCAGTTTCGGTGAAAAACTGTTTTTT. V gene TRBV12-3 or TRBV12-4 combines with J gene TRBJ1-4, with D hard to call. This CDR3 region has 11 residues. Trimming took off 3 bases at V and 7 bases at J, with 3 bases between the two ends.

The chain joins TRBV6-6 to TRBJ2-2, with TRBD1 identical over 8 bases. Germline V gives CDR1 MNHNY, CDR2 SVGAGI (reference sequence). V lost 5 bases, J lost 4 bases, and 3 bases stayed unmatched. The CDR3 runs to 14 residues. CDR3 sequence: CASSITGGTGELFF. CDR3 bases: TGTGCCAGCAGTATTACAGGGGGCACCGGGGAGCTGTTTTTT.

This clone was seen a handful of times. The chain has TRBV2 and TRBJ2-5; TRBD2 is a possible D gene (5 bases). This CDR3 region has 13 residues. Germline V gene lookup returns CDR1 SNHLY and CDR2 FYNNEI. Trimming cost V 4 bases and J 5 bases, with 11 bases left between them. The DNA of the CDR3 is TGTGCCAGCAGTGTGTATAGCGTGGAGACCCAGTACTTC. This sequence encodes CASSVYSVETQYF.

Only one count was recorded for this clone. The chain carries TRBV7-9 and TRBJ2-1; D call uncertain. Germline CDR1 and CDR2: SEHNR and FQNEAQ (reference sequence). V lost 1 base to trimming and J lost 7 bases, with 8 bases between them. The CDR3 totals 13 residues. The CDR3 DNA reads TGTGCCAGCAGCTTAGGTAGCCAGAATGAGCAGTTCTTC. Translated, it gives CASSLGSQNEQFF.

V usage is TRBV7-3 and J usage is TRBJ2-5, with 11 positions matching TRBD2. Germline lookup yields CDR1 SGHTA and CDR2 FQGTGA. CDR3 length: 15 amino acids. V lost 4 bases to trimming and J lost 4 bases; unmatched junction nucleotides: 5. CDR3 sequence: CASSSPGLAGETQYF. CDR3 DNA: TGTGCCAGCAGCTCCCCCGGACTAGCGGGAGAGACCCAGTACTTC. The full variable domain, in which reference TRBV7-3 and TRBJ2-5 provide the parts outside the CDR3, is GAGVSQTPSNKVTEKGKYVELRCDPISGHTALYWYRQSLGQGPEFLIYFQGTGAADDSGLPNDRFFAVRPEGSVSTLKIQRTERGDSAVYLCASSSPGLAGETQYFGPGTRLLVL.

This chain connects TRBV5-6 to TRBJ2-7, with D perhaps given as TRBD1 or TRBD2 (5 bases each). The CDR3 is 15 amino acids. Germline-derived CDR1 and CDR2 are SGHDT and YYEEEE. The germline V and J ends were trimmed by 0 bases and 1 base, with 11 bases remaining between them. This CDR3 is CASSLVARQSYEQYF. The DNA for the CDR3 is TGTGCCAGCAGCTTGGTAGCGAGACAGTCCTACGAGCAGTACTTC.

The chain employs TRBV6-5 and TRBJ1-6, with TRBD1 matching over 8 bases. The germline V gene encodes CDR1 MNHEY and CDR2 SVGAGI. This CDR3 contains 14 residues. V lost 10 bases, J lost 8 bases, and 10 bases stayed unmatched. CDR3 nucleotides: TGTGCCATCGACCGGACAGGGAGGGATTCACCCCTCCACTTT. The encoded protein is CAIDRTGRDSPLHF.

CDR3 in amino acids: CASRISGEGHYNSPLHF. In DNA, the CDR3 is TGTGCCAGCAGGATCTCAGGGGAAGGTCATTATAATTCACCCCTCCACTTT. This chain uses TRBV28 with TRBJ1-6; D is possibly TRBD1 (6 bases). V shed 6 bases and J shed 4 bases, with 19 bases lying between them. Germline lookup yields CDR1 MDHEN and CDR2 SYDVKM. The CDR3 has 17 amino acids.